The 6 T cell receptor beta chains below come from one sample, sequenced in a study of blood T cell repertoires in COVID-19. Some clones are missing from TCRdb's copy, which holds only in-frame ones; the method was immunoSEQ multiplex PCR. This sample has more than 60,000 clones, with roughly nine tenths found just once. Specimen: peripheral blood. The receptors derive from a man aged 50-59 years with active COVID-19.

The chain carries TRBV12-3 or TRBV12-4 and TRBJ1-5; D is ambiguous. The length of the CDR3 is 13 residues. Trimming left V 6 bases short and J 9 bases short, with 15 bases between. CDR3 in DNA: TGTGCCAGCAGCTCTGACACACTTCGGCCCCAGCATTTT. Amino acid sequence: CASSSDTLRPQHF.

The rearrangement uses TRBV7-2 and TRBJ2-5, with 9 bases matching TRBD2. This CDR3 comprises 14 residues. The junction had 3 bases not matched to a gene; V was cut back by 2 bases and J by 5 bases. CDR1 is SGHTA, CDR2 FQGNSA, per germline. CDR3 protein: CASSLSSGGETQYF. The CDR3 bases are TGTGCCAGCAGCTTATCGAGCGGGGGGGAGACCCAGTACTTC.

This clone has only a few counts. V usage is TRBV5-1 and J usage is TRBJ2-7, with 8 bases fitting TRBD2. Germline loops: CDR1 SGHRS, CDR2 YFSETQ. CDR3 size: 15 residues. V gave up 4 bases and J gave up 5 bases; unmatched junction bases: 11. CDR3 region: CASSPPGLESDEQYF. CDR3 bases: TGCGCCAGCAGCCCCCCGGGACTAGAATCAGACGAGCAGTACTTC.

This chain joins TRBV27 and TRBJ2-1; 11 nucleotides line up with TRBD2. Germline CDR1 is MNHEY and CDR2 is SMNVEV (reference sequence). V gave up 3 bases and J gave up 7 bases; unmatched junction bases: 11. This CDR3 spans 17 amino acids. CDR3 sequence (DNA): TGTGCCAGCAGTTTCCCCTGGATAGCGGGAGGGGGGAATGAGCAGTTCTTC. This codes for CASSFPWIAGGGNEQFF.

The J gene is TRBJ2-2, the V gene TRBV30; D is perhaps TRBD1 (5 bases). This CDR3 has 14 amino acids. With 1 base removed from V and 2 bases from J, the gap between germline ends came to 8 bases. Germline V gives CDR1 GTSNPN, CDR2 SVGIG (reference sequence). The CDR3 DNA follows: TGTGCCTGGAGTGAAGACAGAAACACCGGGGAGCTGTTTTTT. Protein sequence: CAWSEDRNTGELFF.

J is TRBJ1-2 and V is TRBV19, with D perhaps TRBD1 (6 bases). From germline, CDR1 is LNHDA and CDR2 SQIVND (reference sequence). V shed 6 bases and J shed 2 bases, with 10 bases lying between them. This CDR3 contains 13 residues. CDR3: CASSIDRNYGYTF. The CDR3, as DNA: TGTGCCAGTAGCATTGACAGGAACTATGGCTACACCTTC.